This T cell receptor (beta chain) originates from a study of a mutant IDH1 vaccine in newly diagnosed glioma. Whole-study context: Commencement of vaccination occurred 4-6 weeks following radiotherapy alone, or concurrently with temozolomide cycles. Before enrollment, the patients had been treated with radiotherapy alone, temozolomide alone, or both together. Most of them had received both.

Described time point: week 5, during vaccination. In every dose of vaccine, 300 ug of mutant IDH1 20-mer peptide was given alongside topical imiquimod. Germline lookup yields CDR1 SQVTM and CDR2 ANQGSEA. There are 13 residues in the CDR3. V was pared by 7 bases and J by 4 bases, with 2 bases of the junction left unmatched. TCRdb keeps only in-frame clones here, not all; method: immunoSEQ multiplex PCR. Of 45,000 to 65,000 clones listed, 65% to 90% were seen once; the top ten hold approximately 3.1%. Worth noting for this clone: Its antigen is as yet unknown.

The chain links TRBV29-1 to TRBJ1-6; 9 positions match TRBD1. The receptor's source is a woman aged 18-29 years with glioma. Some clones in this sample may be carry-over from other donors' samples. The specimen was PBMCs, collected from a glioma patient whose treatment included an IDH1 peptide vaccine. The DNA for the CDR3 is TGCAGCGCCGGACAGGGGTATAATTCACCCCTCCACTTT. This sequence encodes CSAGQGYNSPLHF.